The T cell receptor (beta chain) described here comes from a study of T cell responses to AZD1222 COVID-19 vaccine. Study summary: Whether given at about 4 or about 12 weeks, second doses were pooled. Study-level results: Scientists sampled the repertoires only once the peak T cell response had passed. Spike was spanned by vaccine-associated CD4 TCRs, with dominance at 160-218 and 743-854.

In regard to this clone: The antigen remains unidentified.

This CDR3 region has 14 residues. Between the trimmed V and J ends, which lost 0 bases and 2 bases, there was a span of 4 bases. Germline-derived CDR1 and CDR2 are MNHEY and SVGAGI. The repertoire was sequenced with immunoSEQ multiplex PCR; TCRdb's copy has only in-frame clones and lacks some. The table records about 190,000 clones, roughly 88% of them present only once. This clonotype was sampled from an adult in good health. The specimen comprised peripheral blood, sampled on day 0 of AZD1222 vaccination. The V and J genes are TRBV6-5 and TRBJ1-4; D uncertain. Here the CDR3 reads CASSYSRTNEKLFF. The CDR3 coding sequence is TGTGCCAGCAGTTACTCTCGGACTAATGAAAAACTGTTTTTT.